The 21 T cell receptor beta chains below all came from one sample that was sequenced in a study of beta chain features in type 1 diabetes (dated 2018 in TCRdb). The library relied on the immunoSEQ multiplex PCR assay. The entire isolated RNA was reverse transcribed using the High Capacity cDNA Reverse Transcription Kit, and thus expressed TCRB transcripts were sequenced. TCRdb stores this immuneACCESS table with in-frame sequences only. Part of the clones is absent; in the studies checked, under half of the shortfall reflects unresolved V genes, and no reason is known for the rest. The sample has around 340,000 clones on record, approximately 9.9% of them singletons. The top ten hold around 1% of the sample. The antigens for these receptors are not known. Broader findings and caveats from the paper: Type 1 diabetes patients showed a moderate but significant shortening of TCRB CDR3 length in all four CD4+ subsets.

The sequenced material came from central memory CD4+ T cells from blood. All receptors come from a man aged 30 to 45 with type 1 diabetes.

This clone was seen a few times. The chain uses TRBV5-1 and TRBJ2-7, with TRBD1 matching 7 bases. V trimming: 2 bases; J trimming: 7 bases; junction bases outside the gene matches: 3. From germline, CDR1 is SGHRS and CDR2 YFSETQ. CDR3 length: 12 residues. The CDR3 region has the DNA TGCGCCAGCAGCTTACAGGGGCGAGAGCAGTACTTC. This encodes CASSLQGREQYF. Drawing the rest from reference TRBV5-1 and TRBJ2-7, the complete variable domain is KAGVTQTPRYLIKTRGQQVTLSCSPISGHRSVSWYQQTPGQGLQFLFEYFSETQRNKGNFPGRFSGRQFSNSRSEMNVSTLELGDSALYLCASSLQGREQYFGPGTRLTVT.

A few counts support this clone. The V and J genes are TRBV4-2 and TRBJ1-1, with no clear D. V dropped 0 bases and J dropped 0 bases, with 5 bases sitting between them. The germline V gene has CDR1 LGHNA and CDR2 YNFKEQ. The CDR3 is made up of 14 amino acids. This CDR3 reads CASSQDGLNTEAFF. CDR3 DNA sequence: TGTGCCAGCAGCCAAGACGGATTGAACACTGAAGCTTTCTTT.

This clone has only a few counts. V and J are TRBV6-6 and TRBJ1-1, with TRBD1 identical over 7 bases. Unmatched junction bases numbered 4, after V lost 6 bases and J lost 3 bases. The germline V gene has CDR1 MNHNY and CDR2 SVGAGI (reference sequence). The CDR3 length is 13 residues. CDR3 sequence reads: CASSMGQHTEAFF. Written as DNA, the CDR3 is TGTGCCAGCAGCATGGGACAGCACACTGAAGCTTTCTTT.

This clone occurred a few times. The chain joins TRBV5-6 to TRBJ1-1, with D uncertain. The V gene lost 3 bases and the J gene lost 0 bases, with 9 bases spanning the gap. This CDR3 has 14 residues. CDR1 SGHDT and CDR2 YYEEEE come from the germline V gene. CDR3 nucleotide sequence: TGTGCCAGCAGCTCCCTGACGGTGAACACTGAAGCTTTCTTT. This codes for CASSSLTVNTEAFF.

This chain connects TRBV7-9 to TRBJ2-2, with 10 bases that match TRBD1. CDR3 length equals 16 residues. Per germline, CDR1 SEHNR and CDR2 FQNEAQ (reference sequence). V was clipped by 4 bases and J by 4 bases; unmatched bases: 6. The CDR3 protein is CASSSRDRGGTGELFF. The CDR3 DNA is TGTGCCAGCAGCTCAAGGGACAGGGGAGGCACCGGGGAGCTGTTTTTT.

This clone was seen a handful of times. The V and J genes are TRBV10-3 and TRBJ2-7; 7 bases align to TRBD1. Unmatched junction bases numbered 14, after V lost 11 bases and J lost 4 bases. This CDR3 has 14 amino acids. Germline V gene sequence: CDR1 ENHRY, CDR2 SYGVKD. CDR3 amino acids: CAVQAQGVGYEQYF. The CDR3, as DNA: TGTGCCGTCCAAGCCCAGGGGGTCGGGTACGAGCAGTACTTC.

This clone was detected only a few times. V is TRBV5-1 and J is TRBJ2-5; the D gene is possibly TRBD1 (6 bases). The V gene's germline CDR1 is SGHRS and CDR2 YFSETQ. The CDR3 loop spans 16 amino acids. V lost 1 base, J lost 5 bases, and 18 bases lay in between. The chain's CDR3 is CASSLIPGERGETQYF. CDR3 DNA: TGCGCCAGCAGCTTGATCCCAGGGGAGCGTGGGGAGACCCAGTACTTC.

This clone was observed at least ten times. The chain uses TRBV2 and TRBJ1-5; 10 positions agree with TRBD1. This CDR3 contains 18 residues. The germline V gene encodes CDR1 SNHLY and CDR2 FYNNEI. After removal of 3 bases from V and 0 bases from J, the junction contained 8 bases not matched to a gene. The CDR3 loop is CASSDQGQGIYSNQPQHF. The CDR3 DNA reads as TGTGCCAGCAGTGACCAGGGACAGGGGATTTATAGCAATCAGCCCCAGCATTTT.

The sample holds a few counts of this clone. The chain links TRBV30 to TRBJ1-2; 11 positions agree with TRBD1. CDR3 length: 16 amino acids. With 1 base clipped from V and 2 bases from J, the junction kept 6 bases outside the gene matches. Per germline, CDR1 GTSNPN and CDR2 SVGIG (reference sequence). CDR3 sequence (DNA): TGTGCCTGGAGTGATGGGACAGGGGGTCGGAACTATGGCTACACCTTC. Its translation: CAWSDGTGGRNYGYTF.

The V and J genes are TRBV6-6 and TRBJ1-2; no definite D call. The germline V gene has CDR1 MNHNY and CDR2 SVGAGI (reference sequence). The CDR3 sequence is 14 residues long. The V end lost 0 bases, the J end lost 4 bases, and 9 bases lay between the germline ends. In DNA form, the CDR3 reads TGTGCCAGCAGTTACTCCGGGCAGAGCTATGGCTACACCTTC. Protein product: CASSYSGQSYGYTF.

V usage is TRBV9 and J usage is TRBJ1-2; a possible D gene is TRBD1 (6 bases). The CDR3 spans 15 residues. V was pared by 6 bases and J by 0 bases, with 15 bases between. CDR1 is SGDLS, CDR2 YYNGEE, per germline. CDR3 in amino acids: CASMKGGSTNYGYTF. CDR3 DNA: TGTGCCAGCATGAAGGGGGGGAGTACTAACTATGGCTACACCTTC.

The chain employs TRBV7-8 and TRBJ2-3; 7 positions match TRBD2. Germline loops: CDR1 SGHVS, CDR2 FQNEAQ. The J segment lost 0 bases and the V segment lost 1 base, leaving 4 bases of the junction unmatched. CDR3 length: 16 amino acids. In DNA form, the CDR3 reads TGTGCCAGCAGCTTAGGGGCCGGGGGGAGCACAGATACGCAGTATTTT. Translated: CASSLGAGGSTDTQYF.

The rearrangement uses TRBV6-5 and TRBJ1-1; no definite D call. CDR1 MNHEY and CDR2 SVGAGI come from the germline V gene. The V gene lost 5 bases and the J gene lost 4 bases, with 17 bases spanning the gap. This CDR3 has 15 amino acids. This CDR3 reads CASSSPILRGTEAFF. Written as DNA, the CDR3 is TGTGCCAGCAGTAGCCCGATTCTGAGAGGCACTGAAGCTTTCTTT.

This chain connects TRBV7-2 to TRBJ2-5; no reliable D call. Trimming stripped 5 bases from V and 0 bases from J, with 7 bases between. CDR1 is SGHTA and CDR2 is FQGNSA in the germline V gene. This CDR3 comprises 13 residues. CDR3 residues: CASSRSDQETQYF. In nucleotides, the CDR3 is TGTGCCAGCAGCCGATCTGACCAAGAGACCCAGTACTTC.

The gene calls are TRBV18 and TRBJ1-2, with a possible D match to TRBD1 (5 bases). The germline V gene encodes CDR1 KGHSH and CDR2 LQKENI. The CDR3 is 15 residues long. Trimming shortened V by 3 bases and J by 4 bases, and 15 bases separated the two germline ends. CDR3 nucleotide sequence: TGTGCCAGCTCACCCCGTCTAGACAGATCCTATGGCTACACCTTC. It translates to CASSPRLDRSYGYTF.

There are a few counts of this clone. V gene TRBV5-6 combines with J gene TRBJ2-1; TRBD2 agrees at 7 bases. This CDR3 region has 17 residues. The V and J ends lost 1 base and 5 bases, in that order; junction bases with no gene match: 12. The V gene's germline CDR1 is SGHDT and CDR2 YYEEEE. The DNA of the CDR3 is TGTGCCAGCAGCTTGCCCGGGGGGAACCTGGGCCACAATGAGCAGTTCTTC. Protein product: CASSLPGGNLGHNEQFF.

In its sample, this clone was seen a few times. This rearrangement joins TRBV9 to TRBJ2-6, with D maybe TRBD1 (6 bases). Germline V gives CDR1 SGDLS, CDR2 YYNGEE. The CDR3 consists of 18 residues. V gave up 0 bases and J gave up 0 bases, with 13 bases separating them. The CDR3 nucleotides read TGTGCCAGCAGCGTAGGTCCAGGGGCGAGCTCTGGGGCCAACGTCCTGACTTTC. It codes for CASSVGPGASSGANVLTF. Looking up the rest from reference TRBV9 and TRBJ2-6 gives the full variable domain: DSGVTQTPKHLITATGQRVTLRCSPRSGDLSVYWYQQSLDQGLQFLIQYYNGEERAKGNILERFSAQQFPDLHSELNLSSLELGDSALYFCASSVGPGASSGANVLTFGAGSRLTVL.

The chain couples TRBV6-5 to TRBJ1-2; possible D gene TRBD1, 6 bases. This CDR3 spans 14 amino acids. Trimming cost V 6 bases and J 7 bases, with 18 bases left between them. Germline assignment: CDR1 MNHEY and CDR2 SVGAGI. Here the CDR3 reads CASSPTGSASGYTF. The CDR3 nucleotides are TGTGCCAGCAGCCCCACAGGGTCGGCGTCTGGCTACACCTTC.

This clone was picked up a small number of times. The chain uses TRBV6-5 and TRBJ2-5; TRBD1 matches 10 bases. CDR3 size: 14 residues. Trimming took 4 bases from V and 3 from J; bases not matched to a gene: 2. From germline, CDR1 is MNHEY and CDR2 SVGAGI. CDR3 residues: CASSSGTGEETQYF. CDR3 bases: TGTGCCAGCAGTTCCGGGACAGGGGAAGAGACCCAGTACTTC.

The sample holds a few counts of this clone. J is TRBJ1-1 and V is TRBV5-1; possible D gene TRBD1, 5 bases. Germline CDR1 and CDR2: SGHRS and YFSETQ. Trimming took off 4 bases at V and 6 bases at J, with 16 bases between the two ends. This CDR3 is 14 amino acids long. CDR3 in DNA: TGCGCCAGCAGCGCTGGGACGTCAAGCGCTGAAGCTTTCTTT. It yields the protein CASSAGTSSAEAFF.

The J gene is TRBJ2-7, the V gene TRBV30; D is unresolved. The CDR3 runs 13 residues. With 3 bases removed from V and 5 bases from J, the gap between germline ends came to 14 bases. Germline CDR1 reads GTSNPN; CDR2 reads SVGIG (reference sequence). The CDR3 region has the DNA TGTGCCTGGAGGGGCCCAGGTGCGCACGAGCAGTACTTC. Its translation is CAWRGPGAHEQYF.